The 20 T cell receptor beta chains below all came from one sample that was sequenced in a study of T cells after somatic rescue of genetic block. Only in-frame clones appear in the TCRdb table, and some are missing; sequencing was by immunoSEQ multiplex PCR. The table lists 80,000 to 90,000 clones, about nine tenths of them singletons, with roughly 1.5% in the top ten. The sequencing input was peripheral blood mononuclear cells (PBMCs). The receptors were gathered from a woman under 30.

V gene TRBV25-1 combines with J gene TRBJ1-2; no definite D call. Germline V gene data show CDR1 as MGHDK and CDR2 as SYGVNS. V was clipped by 1 base and J by 4 bases, with 7 bases between them. CDR3 length: 13 amino acids. CDR3 nucleotide sequence: TGTGCCAGCAGTGAATTGCTTAGCTATGGCTACACCTTC. As protein: CASSELLSYGYTF.

The chain employs TRBV16 and TRBJ2-7; D might be TRBD1 or TRBD2, each matching 5 bases. The ends were cut back, 4 bases at V and 3 bases at J, with 13 bases in the middle. The germline CDR1 and CDR2 sequences are KGHSY and FQNENV. CDR3 length equals 14 residues. The CDR3 sequence is CASSPEGSHYEQYF. Here the CDR3 DNA reads TGTGCCAGCAGCCCCGAGGGGAGCCACTACGAGCAGTACTTC.

This chain joins TRBV29-1 and TRBJ1-3; weak D call: TRBD1 (5 bases). Germline CDR1 SQVTM, CDR2 ANQGSEA. Trimming removed 4 bases from V and 5 bases from J, with 6 bases in between. This CDR3 is built from 11 residues. CDR3 residues: CSVGDRNTIYF. The CDR3 coding sequence is TGCAGCGTTGGGGACCGAAACACCATATATTTT.

V and J are TRBV19 and TRBJ1-5; possible D gene TRBD1, 6 bases. V lost 7 bases, J lost 5 bases, and 15 bases lay in between. Germline CDR1 and CDR2: LNHDA and SQIVND (reference sequence). This CDR3 spans 14 amino acids. For the CDR3, the DNA is TGTGCCAGTACTGACGGCAGGGGCGATCAGCCCCAGCATTTT. It translates to CASTDGRGDQPQHF.

The CDR3 reads CASSSDINGYTF. In DNA form, the CDR3 reads TGCGCCAGCAGCTCGGACATAAATGGCTACACCTTC. This chain joins TRBV5-1 and TRBJ1-2; TRBD1 might be the D (5 bases). This CDR3 has 12 residues. CDR1 and CDR2 from the germline V gene are SGHRS and YFSETQ. V was clipped by 3 bases and J by 6 bases, with 9 bases between them.

The J gene is TRBJ2-1, the V gene TRBV4-3, with D possibly matching TRBD2 (5 bases). The CDR3 is 15 amino acids. Germline loops: CDR1 LGHNA, CDR2 YSLEER. Trimming removed 1 base from V and 7 bases from J, with 14 bases in between. CDR3 nucleotide sequence: TGCGCCAGCAGCCAAGGAGGGATCGTCCGTAATGAGCAGTTCTTC. This translates into CASSQGGIVRNEQFF.

This chain joins TRBV10-2 and TRBJ2-1; D is undetermined. Germline values: CDR1 WSHSY, CDR2 SAAADI. This CDR3 contains 11 residues. V lost 6 bases and J lost 4, with 4 bases in between. CDR3 sequence (DNA): TGCGCCAGCAGGCGGTACAATGAGCAGTTCTTC. Translation: CASRRYNEQFF.

The chain joins TRBV5-4 to TRBJ2-1; tentatively, D is TRBD2 (6 bases). This CDR3 has 15 amino acids. V lost 3 bases and J 9 bases, leaving 19 bases between the germline ends. The germline V gene encodes CDR1 SGHNT and CDR2 YYREEE (reference sequence). The CDR3 nucleotides read TGTGCCAGCAGCTCCCTAGCGACCGCGGTCGGTGAGCAGTTCTTC. Translating it yields CASSSLATAVGEQFF.

The chain couples TRBV28 to TRBJ2-1; 8 bases match TRBD1. V dropped 5 bases and J dropped 6; count of bases not matched to a gene: 3. The CDR3 length is 13 residues. Germline V lookup: CDR1 MDHEN, CDR2 SYDVKM. CDR3: CASSVTGVNEQFF. CDR3 DNA sequence: TGTGCCAGCAGTGTGACAGGGGTCAATGAGCAGTTCTTC.

The chain has TRBV5-6 and TRBJ2-1; 8 bases are a match to TRBD1. Germline V CDR1 and CDR2: SGHDT, YYEEEE. V shed 0 bases, J shed 4 bases, and the junction held 6 bases outside the gene matches. The CDR3 loop spans 16 amino acids. The DNA for the CDR3 is TGTGCCAGCAGCTTGGGGCGGGACAGGAGATACAATGAGCAGTTCTTC. Its protein is CASSLGRDRRYNEQFF.

The chain uses TRBV27 and TRBJ2-1, with a possible D match to TRBD2 (5 bases). Germline CDR1 reads MNHEY; CDR2 reads SMNVEV (reference sequence). This CDR3 is built from 13 residues. Trimming left V 4 bases short and J 4 bases short, with 8 bases between. The CDR3 region has the DNA TGTGCCAGCAGTTCGTGGACTTACAATGAGCAGTTCTTC. This codes for CASSSWTYNEQFF.

The genes are TRBV7-8 and TRBJ1-1, with a weak D call TRBD1 (5 bases). The CDR3 runs 14 residues. CDR1 is SGHVS and CDR2 is FQNEAQ in the germline V gene. V was cut by 1 base and J by 3 bases, with 9 bases left in between. As DNA, the CDR3 is TGTGCCAGCAGCTTAGAACAGGCCTACACTGAAGCTTTCTTT. It translates to CASSLEQAYTEAFF.

V gene TRBV19 combines with J gene TRBJ2-1; 14 bases align to TRBD2. The length of the CDR3 is 19 residues. Losses at the gene ends were 3 bases for V and 3 bases for J; bases not matched to a gene: 10. The germline CDR1 and CDR2 sequences are LNHDA and SQIVND (reference sequence). The CDR3 sequence: CASSIIKTSGRGGYNEQFF. DNA of the CDR3: TGTGCCAGTAGTATTATTAAGACTAGCGGGAGGGGTGGCTACAATGAGCAGTTCTTC.

The rearrangement links TRBV28 to TRBJ2-7; possibly TRBD2 for D (6 bases). Germline CDR1 MDHEN, CDR2 SYDVKM. Trimming took off 6 bases at V and 1 base at J, with 13 bases between the two ends. The CDR3 length is 14 residues. In nucleotides, the CDR3 is TGTGCCAGCAGGAGGGACTTAGCTTCCTACGAGCAGTACTTC. Protein: CASRRDLASYEQYF.

The chain uses TRBV11-2 and TRBJ1-3; D gene ambiguous. The V end was cut by 5 bases, the J end by 0 bases, with 17 bases between. In germline, CDR1 is SGHAT, CDR2 FQNNGV. The CDR3 is 17 amino acids. The CDR3 region is CASSRSRSSSSGNTIYF. The CDR3 nucleotides read TGTGCCAGCAGCCGGTCGCGCAGTTCAAGCTCTGGAAACACCATATATTTT.

V usage is TRBV5-1 and J usage is TRBJ2-1; 14 positions agree with TRBD2. V gave up 4 bases and J gave up 5 bases; unmatched junction bases: 8. The germline V gene has CDR1 SGHRS and CDR2 YFSETQ. The CDR3 loop spans 17 amino acids. In nucleotides, the CDR3 is TGCGCCAGCAGCCAATCCAGGACTAGCGGGAGGCACAATGAGCAGTTCTTC. This encodes CASSQSRTSGRHNEQFF.

The chain employs TRBV30 and TRBJ2-1; 10 bases match TRBD2. The CDR3 extends over 15 amino acids. V was pared by 0 bases and J by 6 bases, with 5 bases of the junction left unmatched. Germline CDR1 and CDR2: GTSNPN and SVGIG (reference sequence). This chain's CDR3 is CAWSVRSGRANEQFF. The CDR3 nucleotides are TGTGCCTGGAGTGTACGGAGCGGGAGGGCCAATGAGCAGTTCTTC.

V usage is TRBV4-1 and J usage is TRBJ1-2; D unresolved. Germline V lookup: CDR1 MGHRA, CDR2 YSYEKL. The CDR3 runs 17 residues. V shed 3 bases and J shed 0 bases, with 17 bases lying between them. The CDR3 DNA reads as TGCGCCAGCAGCCACGAGCCCCCCCCCGGGACTAACTATGGCTACACCTTC. Protein sequence: CASSHEPPPGTNYGYTF.

The chain employs TRBV5-4 and TRBJ1-1; possible D gene TRBD1, 5 bases. The germline gives CDR1 SGHNT, CDR2 YYREEE (reference sequence). Trimming took 0 bases from V and 1 from J, leaving 13 bases between them. CDR3 length: 16 residues. CDR3 sequence: CASSLAPGRANTEAFF. The CDR3 DNA reads TGTGCCAGCAGCTTGGCTCCGGGGCGGGCGAACACTGAAGCTTTCTTT.

The chain couples TRBV4-1 to TRBJ2-2; 9 bases match TRBD2. The V gene's germline CDR1 is MGHRA and CDR2 YSYEKL. V gave up 0 bases and J gave up 0 bases; unmatched junction bases: 8. CDR3 length: 19 amino acids. The CDR3 DNA is TGCGCCAGCAGCCAAGATCTAAGCGGGAGGACGGCGAACACCGGGGAGCTGTTTTTT. This translates into CASSQDLSGRTANTGELFF.